This entry is about one T cell receptor (beta chain). The authors amplified TCR beta CDR3 regions, and they did so from RNA transcripts for repertoire sequencing. Investigators did first-round RT-PCR with HTBI primers, then second-round multiplex PCR. TCRdb used MiXCR to reprocess the multiplex PCR reads, holding one entry per CDR3 protein. The sample records around 1,200,000 distinct CDR3 sequences, approximately 35% being singletons. The sample originates from a study of Graves' ophthalmopathy and Graves' hyperthyroidism. Sequencing was done on a sample of peripheral blood or thyroid tissue (not recorded which). The receptor was isolated from an adult man with Graves' hyperthyroidism.

The CDR3 loop reads CASLNQFLDLNTEAFF. CDR3 nucleotides: TGTGCCAGCCTAAACCAATTCCTGGATTTGAACACTGAAGCTTTCTTT. The chain employs TRBV7-9 and TRBJ1-1, with D hard to call. Trimming removed 8 bases at V and 0 bases at J, with 19 bases between. CDR3 length: 16 residues. The germline V gene encodes CDR1 SEHNR and CDR2 FQNEAQ (reference sequence).